Presented here are 10 T cell receptor beta chains from one specimen sequenced in a study of vaccination effects on CD4 cells after COVID-19. These receptors have no identified antigens. Expansion of antigen-specific CD4+ T cells with viral peptide pools was carried out by the ViraFEST assay before sequencing. Having been cultured for less than 12 days, the cells underwent CD4+ T cell isolation. It was two doses of either the BNT162b2 or mRNA-1273 vaccine that participants received. TCRdb keeps only in-frame clones here, not all; method: immunoSEQ multiplex PCR. The profile shows 30,000 or so clones, over 55% of them singletons. The sample in question was CD4+ T cells from PBMCs cultured with HCoV-NL63 spike peptides, obtained after COVID-19 vaccination. Every receptor here comes from a human donor who received a COVID-19 vaccine.

The V and J genes are TRBV6-1 and TRBJ1-1, with a possible D match to TRBD1 (6 bases). The CDR3 runs to 14 residues. Trimming removed 0 bases from V and 5 bases from J, with 10 bases in between. Germline assignment: CDR1 MNHNS and CDR2 SASEGT. Here the CDR3 DNA reads TGTGCCAGCAGTGAAGCCGGGGGCGAGACTGAAGCTTTCTTT. It is translated as CASSEAGGETEAFF.

The chain employs TRBV7-6 and TRBJ2-5, with 7 nucleotides matching TRBD1. Per germline, CDR1 SGHVS and CDR2 FNYEAQ. This CDR3 has 13 residues. With V trimmed by 5 bases and J by 4 bases, 4 bases remained unmatched. The DNA for the CDR3 is TGTGCCAGCAGCGACAGGGTTTTAGAGACCCAGTACTTC. Amino acid sequence: CASSDRVLETQYF.

The chain carries TRBV6-5 and TRBJ2-4; D is ambiguous. Trimming shortened V by 0 bases and J by 7 bases, and 10 bases separated the two germline ends. Germline CDR1 and CDR2: MNHEY and SVGAGI. The CDR3 has 14 residues. In DNA form, the CDR3 reads TGTGCCAGCAGTTACTCACAGATGGGGAACATTCAGTACTTC. It translates to CASSYSQMGNIQYF.

The V gene is TRBV2, the J gene TRBJ1-1; D possibly corresponds to TRBD1 (6 bases). The CDR3 totals 14 residues. The V end was cut by 2 bases, the J end by 1 base, with 8 bases between. Germline assignment: CDR1 SNHLY and CDR2 FYNNEI. The CDR3 region has the DNA TGTGCCAGCAGTGAACAGGGGTCGAACACTGAAGCTTTCTTT. As protein: CASSEQGSNTEAFF.

The sample holds a few counts of this clone. The genes are TRBV2 and TRBJ2-7; unclear D gene. The V end was cut by 3 bases, the J end by 3 bases, with 9 bases between. The CDR3 sequence is 13 residues long. Per the germline V gene, CDR1 is SNHLY and CDR2 is FYNNEI. The CDR3 DNA reads as TGTGCCAGCAGTGAGGATCACGGCTACGAGCAGTACTTC. Its translation: CASSEDHGYEQYF.

This chain connects TRBV19 to TRBJ1-2; D perhaps matches TRBD1 (5 bases). CDR1 LNHDA and CDR2 SQIVND come from the germline V gene (reference sequence). The ends were cut back, 2 bases at V and 3 bases at J, with 13 bases in the middle. This CDR3 is 15 amino acids long. The CDR3 sequence is CASSILTGLDYGYTF. CDR3 DNA: TGTGCCAGTAGTATACTAACGGGACTGGACTATGGCTACACCTTC.

The chain combines TRBV5-1 with TRBJ1-2; possible D gene TRBD1, 6 bases. The germline V gene has CDR1 SGHRS and CDR2 YFSETQ. The CDR3 runs to 16 residues. Trimming pared 2 bases from V and 2 bases from J, leaving 16 bases between. The DNA of the CDR3 is TGCGCCAGCAGCTTAAACCGGGACACCTTAAACTATGGCTACACCTTC. Protein: CASSLNRDTLNYGYTF.

The chain is built from TRBV5-1 and TRBJ2-2; TRBD1 matches at 7 bases. V was clipped by 6 bases and J by 4 bases; unmatched bases: 9. Germline V CDR1 and CDR2: SGHRS, YFSETQ. CDR3 length equals 15 residues. The CDR3 coding sequence is TGCGCCAGCACGACCCGGACAGGCATCACCGGGGAGCTGTTTTTT. Translated, it gives CASTTRTGITGELFF. Supplemented by reference TRBV5-1 and TRBJ2-2, the full variable domain reads KAGVTQTPRYLIKTRGQQVTLSCSPISGHRSVSWYQQTPGQGLQFLFEYFSETQRNKGNFPGRFSGRQFSNSRSEMNVSTLELGDSALYLCASTTRTGITGELFFGEGSRLTVL.

This clone was recorded only once. This chain links TRBV19 with TRBJ1-3; D not certain. This CDR3 contains 17 residues. Deletions cut 10 bases from V and 0 bases from J, with 22 bases between. Germline CDR1 reads LNHDA; CDR2 reads SQIVND (reference sequence). CDR3 in DNA: TGTGCCACCGCTTCACAGATCCTTCGCTTCTCTGGAAACACCATATATTTT. It yields the protein CATASQILRFSGNTIYF.

This clone has just one count. The rearrangement joins TRBV27 to TRBJ1-1, with D tentatively TRBD1 (5 bases). CDR3 length: 18 residues. V was pared by 2 bases and J by 1 base, with 20 bases between. CDR1 is MNHEY and CDR2 is SMNVEV in the germline V gene (reference sequence). The CDR3 bases are TGTGCCAGCAGTTTACTCTGGCAGGGCCGCTTGGGGAACACTGAAGCTTTCTTT. Translation gives CASSLLWQGRLGNTEAFF.